A selection of T cell receptor beta chains follows, all from one sample in a study of shared T cell receptors in the human thymus. Clones were sequenced by immunoSEQ multiplex PCR, and TCRdb holds only the in-frame ones, with some missing. The repertoire holds 700,000 or so clones, with approximately 83% as singletons. These sequences were also reported in another study, on human thymus T cells.

The sample taken for sequencing was thymocytes. The receptors stem from a girl less than two years old with a congenital heart defect. Both conserved end residues are part of each CDR3. The D gene is left open where the match is weak. Only some rows state a clone size, as once, few, many or a class for expanded clones.

CASSPACLGGNSPLHF,TGTGCCAGCAGCCCCGCTTGCTTGGGGGGAAATTCACCCCTCCACTTT,.,TRBV14,.,TRBJ1-6
CAWSSNRGTNYGYTF,TGTGCCTGGAGCTCCAATAGGGGGACTAACTATGGCTACACCTTC,.,TRBV30,once,TRBJ1-2
CASSLEVNGSFEAFF,TGTGCCAGCAGCTTAGAAGTCAATGGGAGCTTTGAAGCTTTCTTT,.,TRBV11-2,.,TRBJ1-1
CASSRDRGANEKLFF,TGTGCCAGCAGCCGGGACAGGGGGGCTAATGAAAAACTGTTTTTT,TRBD1,TRBV2,.,TRBJ1-4
CASSQDILRGTGGKNYGYTF,TGCGCCAGCAGCCAAGATATTTTAAGGGGAACAGGGGGCAAAAACTATGGCTACACCTTC,TRBD1,TRBV4-3,few,TRBJ1-2
CASSLYPYYEQYF,TGCGCCAGCAGCTTGTATCCGTATTACGAGCAGTACTTC,.,TRBV5-1,.,TRBJ2-7
CASSPAEGYGYTF,TGTGCCAGCAGCCCGGCGGAGGGCTATGGCTACACCTTC,.,TRBV14,.,TRBJ1-2
CASSEAPYREQYF,TGTGCCAGCAGTGAAGCACCGTACAGGGAGCAGTACTTC,.,TRBV6-1,few,TRBJ2-7
CASSLARAGELFF,TGCGCCAGCAGCTTGGCCCGGGCCGGGGAGCTGTTTTTT,.,TRBV5-1,few,TRBJ2-2
CASSGPPGSNQPQHF,TGTGCCAGCAGTGGTCCTCCAGGGAGCAATCAGCCCCAGCATTTT,.,TRBV2,.,TRBJ1-5
CAIGRAHATEAFF,TGTGCCATCGGGAGAGCTCACGCGACTGAAGCTTTCTTT,.,TRBV10-3,.,TRBJ1-1
CASSPSAAGESQETQYF,TGTGCCAGCAGCCCGAGTGCAGCAGGGGAATCCCAAGAGACCCAGTACTTC,.,TRBV5-6,.,TRBJ2-5
CASSLRLAEQETQYF,TGCGCCAGCAGCTTGCGGCTAGCTGAACAAGAGACCCAGTACTTC,.,TRBV5-1,.,TRBJ2-5
CASSYFLTVVYYGYTF,TGTGCCAGCAGTTACTTTCTGACAGTCGTGTACTATGGCTACACCTTC,.,TRBV6-6,.,TRBJ1-2
CASSLILPGLTYGYTF,TGCGCCAGCAGCCTAATTCTACCGGGACTTACCTATGGCTACACCTTC,.,TRBV4-1,.,TRBJ1-2
CASTVGAGRDYGGYTF,TGTGCCAGCACCGTCGGAGCAGGGAGGGACTATGGAGGCTACACCTTC,.,TRBV14,.,TRBJ1-2
CASSLFLGQSYEQYF,TGTGCCAGCAGTTTATTTTTAGGACAAAGCTACGAGCAGTACTTC,.,TRBV27,.,TRBJ2-7
CASSPRTGELTNEKLFF,TGTGCCAGCAGCCCCCGGACAGGGGAATTAACTAATGAAAAACTGTTTTTT,TRBD1,TRBV7-2,.,TRBJ1-4
CATCRDRLTNEQFF,TGTGCCACTTGCCGGGACAGGTTAACCAATGAGCAGTTCTTC,TRBD1,TRBV6-1,.,TRBJ2-1
CASRLAGGPYNEQFF,TGTGCCAGCCGGCTAGCGGGGGGGCCGTACAATGAGCAGTTCTTC,TRBD2,TRBV27,.,TRBJ2-1
CASSTGQGDTEAFF,TGTGCCAGCAGCACAGGACAGGGGGACACTGAAGCTTTCTTT,TRBD1,TRBV11-3,.,TRBJ1-1
CASSPPVQETQYF,TGTGCCAGCAGTCCCCCCGTGCAAGAGACCCAGTACTTC,.,TRBV2,.,TRBJ2-5
CASSFSAGGPNYGYTF,TGTGCCAGCAGCTTTAGTGCAGGGGGGCCCAACTATGGCTACACCTTC,TRBD1,TRBV7-9,.,TRBJ1-2
CASSGVRGGLGNEQFF,TGTGCCAGCAGTGGTGTGCGGGGGGGCCTGGGGAATGAGCAGTTCTTC,TRBD2,TRBV25-1,few,TRBJ2-1
CASSLSRGQGIGYTF,TGTGCCAGCAGCCTTTCAAGGGGGCAGGGGATTGGCTACACCTTC,TRBD1,TRBV4-2,.,TRBJ1-2
CASIWGGYVAAFF,TGTGCCAGCATATGGGGGGGCTACGTCGCGGCTTTCTTT,.,TRBV6-1,.,TRBJ1-1
CASSQGLAWTYNEQFF,TGCGCCAGCAGCCAGGGGCTCGCCTGGACCTACAATGAGCAGTTCTTC,.,TRBV4-3,few,TRBJ2-1
CASRGTGRGKWGNQPQHF,TGTGCCAGCAGAGGTACAGGTCGTGGCAAGTGGGGCAATCAGCCCCAGCATTTT,.,TRBV6-4,.,TRBJ1-5
CASSSHLRGSNQPQHF,TGTGCCAGCAGTTCACACCTCAGGGGAAGCAATCAGCCCCAGCATTTT,.,TRBV27,.,TRBJ1-5
CASSEDLAGGFADTQYF,TGTGCCAGCAGTGAAGATTTAGCGGGGGGTTTCGCAGATACGCAGTATTTT,TRBD2,TRBV2,.,TRBJ2-3
CASSLVRQRAFF,TGTGCCAGCAGCTTAGTGCGACAAAGGGCTTTCTTT,.,TRBV7-2,.,TRBJ1-1
CASHAADSYGYTF,TGTGCCAGCCATGCGGCGGATAGTTATGGCTACACCTTC,.,TRBV5-4,.,TRBJ1-2
CASSWTGGDCLNEQYF,TGTGCCAGCAGTTGGACAGGGGGCGATTGTTTGAACGAGCAGTACTTC,TRBD1,TRBV27,.,TRBJ2-7
CASNLGTNTEAFF,TGTGCCAGCAACTTGGGGACTAACACTGAAGCTTTCTTT,.,TRBV5-4,.,TRBJ1-1
CASSDFGQGTYQPQHF,TGTGCCAGCAGTGATTTTGGACAGGGTACGTATCAGCCCCAGCATTTT,TRBD1,TRBV6-1,.,TRBJ1-5
CATSSDRGSGVYEQYF,TGTGCCACCAGCAGTGACAGGGGGTCAGGCGTCTACGAGCAGTACTTC,TRBD1,TRBV15,.,TRBJ2-7
CASSFFTGAFF,TGTGCCAGCAGCTTTTTTACCGGAGCTTTCTTT,.,TRBV13,.,TRBJ1-1
CASSSQGQVFPYEQYF,TGTGCCAGCAGTTCCCAGGGGCAGGTGTTTCCTTACGAGCAGTACTTC,.,TRBV28,.,TRBJ2-7
CASSIGQGGYGYTF,TGTGCCAGTAGTATCGGACAGGGAGGATATGGCTACACCTTC,TRBD1,TRBV19,.,TRBJ1-2
CASYVRGREPLWEQYF,TGTGCCAGCTATGTCCGCGGCAGGGAACCCCTCTGGGAGCAGTACTTC,.,TRBV2,.,TRBJ2-7
CASSPEAAPHRGYTF,TGTGCCAGCAGTCCTGAGGCAGCCCCTCATCGTGGCTACACCTTC,.,TRBV27,.,TRBJ1-2
CASSVGAGQGAGGTEAFF,TGTGCCAGCAGCGTAGGGGCTGGACAGGGGGCGGGGGGCACTGAAGCTTTCTTT,TRBD1,TRBV9,.,TRBJ1-1
CASSLPGLDSPLHF,TGTGCCAGCAGTTTGCCAGGTTTGGATTCACCCCTCCACTTT,.,TRBV27,.,TRBJ1-6
CASSSLAGWIGLEQYF,TGTGCCAGCAGTTCCCTAGCGGGGTGGATTGGCCTCGAGCAGTACTTC,TRBD2,TRBV2,once,TRBJ2-7
CASTIITGEAFF,TGTGCCAGCACGATAATCACAGGGGAAGCTTTCTTT,.,TRBV2,.,TRBJ1-1
CAWSRLAGFTDTQYF,TGTGCCTGGAGTCGACTAGCGGGCTTCACAGATACGCAGTATTTT,TRBD2,TRBV30,.,TRBJ2-3
CATSRGQGWNSPLHF,TGTGCCACCAGCAGAGGGCAGGGTTGGAATTCACCCCTCCACTTT,.,TRBV15,.,TRBJ1-6
CASSQTLALPPEQYF,TGTGCCAGCAGCCAAACACTAGCCCTCCCCCCCGAGCAGTACTTC,.,TRBV14,.,TRBJ2-7
CASSLGGTIFRDTEAFF,TGCGCCAGCAGCTTGGGCGGGACGATATTTAGGGACACTGAAGCTTTCTTT,.,TRBV5-1,.,TRBJ1-1
CASSLAGMGGMDTGELFF,TGTGCCAGCAGCTTGGCCGGGATGGGGGGTATGGACACCGGGGAGCTGTTTTTT,.,TRBV5-4,.,TRBJ2-2
CASSPIRTSGGWDEQYF,TGTGCCAGCAGCCCGATCCGGACTAGCGGGGGGTGGGACGAGCAGTACTTC,TRBD2,TRBV7-9,.,TRBJ2-7
CASSLLGGEGPYEQYF,TGTGCCAGCAGTTTATTGGGGGGGGAAGGACCCTACGAGCAGTACTTC,TRBD2,TRBV28,.,TRBJ2-7
CASSSPRDRGSNYGYTF,TGTGCCAGCAGCTCGCCCCGGGACAGGGGGTCAAACTATGGCTACACCTTC,TRBD1,TRBV5-6,.,TRBJ1-2
CASSKKQGSYNEQFF,TGTGCCAGCAGCAAGAAACAGGGATCCTACAATGAGCAGTTCTTC,.,TRBV14,.,TRBJ2-1
CASSPTSGEQFF,TGTGCCAGCAGCCCGACTAGCGGGGAGCAGTTCTTC,TRBD2,TRBV7-3,.,TRBJ2-1
CASSPDRDGDQPQHF,TGTGCCAGCTCACCGGACAGGGACGGAGATCAGCCCCAGCATTTT,TRBD1,TRBV18,.,TRBJ1-5
CATSSYRGTINNSPLHF,TGTGCCACCAGCAGCTACAGGGGCACGATTAATAATTCACCCCTCCACTTT,TRBD1,TRBV15,.,TRBJ1-6